A selection of T cell receptor beta chains follows, all from one sample in a study of cytomegalovirus exposure and HLA in healthy donors. TCRdb's copy holds only in-frame clones and misses some; the assay was immunoSEQ multiplex PCR. The sample records 150,000 to 200,000 clones, 70% to 85% being singletons. The sample comprised PBMCs. These TCRs come from a middle-aged woman in good health and CMV-seronegative. CDR3s include the opening cysteine and the closing phenylalanine or tryptophan. The D gene is left open where the match is weak. Where a row states a size, it is once, few, many or the class of an expanded clone; other rows omit it.

size | J | D | V | DNA | CDR3
NA | TRBJ2-5 | TRBD2 | TRBV28 | TGTGCCAGCAGTTTTACTAGCGGGGGAAAAACTGGAGAGACCCAGTACTTC | CASSFTSGGKTGETQYF
NA | TRBJ1-6 | NA | TRBV19 | TGTGTACGCCTACAGAGCTCCTATAATTCACCCCTCCACTTT | CVRLQSSYNSPLHF
NA | TRBJ1-1 | TRBD1 | TRBV13 | TGTGCCAGCAGCCTCCCCTCGACAGGGAAGGGGGCTTTCTTT | CASSLPSTGKGAFF
few | TRBJ2-1 | TRBD2 | TRBV7-6 | TGTGCCAGCAGCCCTAGCGGAGGCTCCTACAATGAGCAGTTCTTC | CASSPSGGSYNEQFF
NA | TRBJ2-5 | NA | TRBV28 | TGTGCCAGCAGTTTTTGGCTCCAAGAGACCCAGTACTTC | CASSFWLQETQYF
NA | TRBJ2-2 | TRBD2 | TRBV5-1 | TGCGCCAGCAGCCCCCGGACTAGCGCGAACACCGGGGAGCTGTTTTTT | CASSPRTSANTGELFF
NA | TRBJ1-5 | TRBD1 | TRBV15 | TGTGCCACCAGCAGATCAACAGGGGTTGGGGATCAGCCCCAGCATTTT | CATSRSTGVGDQPQHF
few | TRBJ1-5 | NA | TRBV19 | TGTGCCAGTAGCACCCGATTATCCATTCGGAGCAATCAGCCCCAGCATTTT | CASSTRLSIRSNQPQHF
NA | TRBJ1-3 | TRBD1 | TRBV10-3 | TGTGCCATCAGTACCCTTGGACAGGCTAGATGGGGAAACACCATATATTTT | CAISTLGQARWGNTIYF
NA | TRBJ1-1 | TRBD1 | TRBV19 | TGTGCCAGTGGGGGCGACAGGGGGCTAGGCACTGAAGCTTTCTTT | CASGGDRGLGTEAFF
few | TRBJ1-1 | NA | TRBV2 | TGTGCCAGCAGTCCACAGGGGAACACTGAAGCTTTCTTT | CASSPQGNTEAFF
NA | TRBJ1-2 | NA | TRBV2 | TGTGCCAGCAGGGAAACAGGGCCCTACACCTTC | CASRETGPYTF
NA | TRBJ2-1 | TRBD2 | TRBV11-3 | TGTGCCAGCAGCTTGGAACTAGCGGGGGTTGAGCAGTTCTTC | CASSLELAGVEQFF
NA | TRBJ2-5 | NA | TRBV28 | TGTGCCAGCAGTTTCTGGCAGTCTCAAGAGACCCAGTACTTC | CASSFWQSQETQYF
NA | TRBJ2-7 | TRBD1 | TRBV6-1 | TGTGCCAGCAACATGGACAGGGTCCTTCGCGAGCAGTACTTC | CASNMDRVLREQYF
NA | TRBJ2-1 | TRBD2 | TRBV19 | TGTGCCAGTAGTTCCGTCCCACTAGCGCTGAGCTCCTACAATGAGCAGTTCTTC | CASSSVPLALSSYNEQFF
NA | TRBJ1-6 | NA | TRBV25-1 | TGTGCCAGCAGGCGGGGTGGGGAGGGGAATTCACCCCTCCACTTT | CASRRGGEGNSPLHF
NA | TRBJ2-3 | TRBD1 | TRBV7-6 | TGTGCCAGCAGCTTAAGACAGGGTTTAGATACGCAGTATTTT | CASSLRQGLDTQYF
NA | TRBJ2-1 | NA | TRBV5-8 | TGTGCCAGCAGAACGCGACTAGGAGGTCGATTCTCCTACAATGAGCAGTTCTTC | CASRTRLGGRFSYNEQFF
once | TRBJ2-3 | TRBD2 | TRBV5-1 | TGCGCCAGCAGCTTGGACCCAGGACTAGCCCTAGGAGCAGATACGCAGTATTTT | CASSLDPGLALGADTQYF
NA | TRBJ2-5 | NA | TRBV21-1 | TGTGCCAGCACCCGAAACCCTCAGGGTCCGGGGACCCAGTACTTC | CASTRNPQGPGTQYF
NA | TRBJ1-1 | NA | TRBV19 | TGTGCCAGTAGTATTCATCGGAGGGACACTGAAGCTTTCTTT | CASSIHRRDTEAFF
NA | TRBJ1-1 | NA | TRBV5-1 | TGCGCCAGCAGCCTGACATCTTCTGACGCTGAAGCTTTCTTT | CASSLTSSDAEAFF
once | TRBJ1-4 | NA | TRBV19 | TGTGCCAGTAGTATACGCGGGCTGAATAATGAAAAACTGTTTTTT | CASSIRGLNNEKLFF
NA | TRBJ1-3 | NA | TRBV6-5 | TGTGCCAGCAACGACAAGGGAAACACCATATATTTT | CASNDKGNTIYF
once | TRBJ1-2 | NA | TRBV5-8 | TGTGCCAGCAGAACGGACGCCCTTGAGGGTGGCTACACCTTC | CASRTDALEGGYTF
NA | TRBJ1-3 | NA | TRBV5-6 | TGTGCCAGCAGCTTGGTCTCGGGGGGCTTTGGTGGAAACACCATATATTTT | CASSLVSGGFGGNTIYF
NA | TRBJ2-7 | TRBD1 | TRBV29-1 | TGCAGCGTTGACGGACAGGGAAGCTTCTACGAGCAGTACTTC | CSVDGQGSFYEQYF
NA | TRBJ1-5 | NA | TRBV6-1 | TGTGCCAGCAGTGAAGCGGCGGGGTTTGGGCGGCAGCCCCAGCATTTT | CASSEAAGFGRQPQHF
NA | TRBJ1-4 | TRBD1 | TRBV4-1 | TGCGCCAGCAGCCACGCCAGTGCAGGGGGCTATGAAAAACTGTTTTTT | CASSHASAGGYEKLFF
NA | TRBJ1-4 | NA | TRBV6-5 | TGTGCCAGCAGTTCAACAGGGTCCAATGAAAAACTGTTTTTT | CASSSTGSNEKLFF
NA | TRBJ2-1 | TRBD2 | TRBV28 | TGTGCCAGCAGTTCCATGGGGCTAGCGGGAAGCTCCTACAATGAGCAGTTCTTC | CASSSMGLAGSSYNEQFF
NA | TRBJ1-1 | NA | TRBV7-8 | TGTGCCAGCAGCTCTGCCCAGGTTAACACTGAAGCTTTCTTT | CASSSAQVNTEAFF
NA | TRBJ2-7 | TRBD2 | TRBV6-5 | TGTGCCAGCAGTTACTCACGGGACTATCCCTCCTACGAGCAGTACTTC | CASSYSRDYPSYEQYF
once | TRBJ1-2 | NA | TRBV25-1 | TGTGCCAGCAGAGGAGGTAACTATGGCTACACCTTC | CASRGGNYGYTF
NA | TRBJ1-5 | NA | TRBV9 | TGTGCCAGCAGCGTAGGACAGATCAATCAGCCCCAGCATTTT | CASSVGQINQPQHF
NA | TRBJ1-5 | NA | TRBV2 | TGTGCCAGCAGTGCCCCGGGGGGGCGGGGGAATCAGCCCCAGCATTTT | CASSAPGGRGNQPQHF
NA | TRBJ2-1 | TRBD1 | TRBV4-2 | TGTGCCAGCAGCCAACCGGGACAGGTCTCCTACAATGAGCAGTTCTTC | CASSQPGQVSYNEQFF
NA | TRBJ1-4 | NA | TRBV2 | TGTGCCAGCAGGGGGGGGATGAAACTGTTTTTT | CASRGGMKLFF
NA | TRBJ1-1 | NA | TRBV19 | TGTGCCAGTAGTCGACAGAACATGAACACTGAAGCTTTCTTT | CASSRQNMNTEAFF
NA | TRBJ1-3 | NA | TRBV11-3 | TGTGCCAGCAGCCCAGGACATACGAGAAACACCATATATTTT | CASSPGHTRNTIYF
NA | TRBJ2-3 | NA | TRBV13 | TGTGCCAGCAGCTTAGAGCGCAGGGGAGCAGATACGCAGTATTTT | CASSLERRGADTQYF
NA | TRBJ1-2 | NA | TRBV6-1 | TGTGCCAGCACCCCTAGAAGCTTTAACTATGGCTACACCTTC | CASTPRSFNYGYTF
NA | TRBJ2-2 | NA | TRBV6-1 | TGTGCCAGCAGTGAAGGGTGGGGGGGGCCCGTGACCGGGGAGCTGTTTTTT | CASSEGWGGPVTGELFF
few | TRBJ1-4 | NA | TRBV4-1 | TGCGCCAGCAGCCGACAACAGACAACTAATGAAAAACTGTTTTTT | CASSRQQTTNEKLFF